Below, one T cell receptor (beta chain) is given with its context. The antigen it recognizes is unknown. Per-nucleotide qualities are absent, and no much larger clonotype sits a single base away. This sample stems from a study of blood T cell repertoires in COVID-19 (dated by TCRdb to 2018 to 2021). Looking at the study overall: Samples covering the acute and convalescent phases of COVID-19 were provided by collaborators in the United States, Italy and Spain. The prospective study material was composed of cDNA or gDNA derived from T cells, B-cell-depleted T cells, or PBMCs. Subjects who had been exposed to COVID-19, were actively infected with it, or had recovered from it provided the deeply sampled blood TCRbeta repertoires that made up the dataset. The repertoires were released in a freely available public database intended as a resource for research on the immune response to SARS-CoV-2. The samples were drawn from two sources: the first 160 participants of the ongoing ImmuneRACE study, and over 950 subjects contributed by 6 global collaborators. The sample metadata nearly always contained a de-identified subject ID, COVID-19 status, age in years and sex. Where available, HLA class I and class II types were obtained from metadata supplied by the sample provider rather than from assay-based typing.

In the prospective study, participants were about 18 to 89 years old, resided in around 25 geographic areas of the United States, and were enrolled through a virtual design. In the prospective study, participants were assigned to cohorts based on the clinical history participants reported in a screening survey and a study questionnaire. Exposed participants had been in contact with someone with a PCR-confirmed or clinician-diagnosed COVID-19 case within 2 weeks of study entry. In the prospective study, whole blood, serum and a nasopharyngeal or oropharyngeal swab were collected from each participant by mobile phlebotomists. Over a roughly 2-month period, participants in the prospective study had the option of providing additional blood draws and questionnaires. Before DNA extraction, prospective study blood samples were shipped either frozen or at room temperature. The full study reports these points: Clinical and demographic metadata were provided uncurated, with the amount varying by source and participant.

The V end loses 7 bases and the J end loses 3 bases, and a stretch of 12 bases separates them. The CDR3 holds 13 amino acids from the cysteine to the phenylalanine. Only the CDR3 portion is preserved as DNA: 39 bases, with reading frame beginning at the first base. CDR1 SNHLY and CDR2 FYNNEI were looked up in the germline V gene. TCRbeta CDR3 regions were amplified from genomic DNA using the immunoSEQ Assay, a bias-controlled multiplex PCR. On the study's bioinformatics: Nucleated cell counts per sample were estimated from amplification of reference gene primers within the assay. Sequence reads were collapsed and filtered to measure the absolute abundance of every unique TCRbeta CDR3 rearrangement. For each sample, productive Simpson clonality was calculated as the square root of Simpson's diversity index over productive rearrangements. This is the immuneACCESS table as TCRdb keeps it, with only in-frame sequences that have V and J called. A part of the clones is gone; compared with another copy, unresolved V genes explain less than half, and the rest is unexplained. D and trimming come from the DNA, and the V and J calls and clone size come from that table. The sample includes approximately 250,000 clones, with about 87% observed a single time. The ten largest clones capture around 3.2% of the sample.

Sequenced: PBMCs or T cells enriched from blood (not recorded which). The source is a woman aged 40 to 50 who had been exposed to COVID-19. This chain joins TRBV2 to TRBJ1-1; the D gene lacks a confident call. The nucleotides read TGTGCCAGCAATCAGATATTCGACACTGAAGCTTTCTTT. It is translated as CASNQIFDTEAFF. The entire variable domain, with the stretches around the CDR3 drawn from the reference TRBV2 and TRBJ1-1 proteins, is EPEVTQTPSHQVTQMGQEVILRCVPISNHLYFYWYRQILGQKVEFLVSFYNNEISEKSEIFDDQFSVERPDGSNFTLKIRSTKLEDSAMYFCASNQIFDTEAFFGQGTRLTVV.